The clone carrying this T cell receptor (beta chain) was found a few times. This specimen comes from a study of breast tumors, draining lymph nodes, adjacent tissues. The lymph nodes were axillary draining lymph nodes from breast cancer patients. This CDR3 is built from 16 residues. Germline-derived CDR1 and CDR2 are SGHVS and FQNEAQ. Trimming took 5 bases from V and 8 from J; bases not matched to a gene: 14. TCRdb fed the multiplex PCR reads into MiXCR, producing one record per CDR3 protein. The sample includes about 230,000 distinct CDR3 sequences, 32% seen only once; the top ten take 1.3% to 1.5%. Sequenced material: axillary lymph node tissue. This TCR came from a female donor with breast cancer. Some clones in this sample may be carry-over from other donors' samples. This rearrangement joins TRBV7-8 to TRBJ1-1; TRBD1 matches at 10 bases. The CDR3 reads CASSARDRGIGGEAFF. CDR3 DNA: TGTGCCAGCAGCGCCCGGGACAGGGGAATTGGCGGGGAAGCTTTCTTT.